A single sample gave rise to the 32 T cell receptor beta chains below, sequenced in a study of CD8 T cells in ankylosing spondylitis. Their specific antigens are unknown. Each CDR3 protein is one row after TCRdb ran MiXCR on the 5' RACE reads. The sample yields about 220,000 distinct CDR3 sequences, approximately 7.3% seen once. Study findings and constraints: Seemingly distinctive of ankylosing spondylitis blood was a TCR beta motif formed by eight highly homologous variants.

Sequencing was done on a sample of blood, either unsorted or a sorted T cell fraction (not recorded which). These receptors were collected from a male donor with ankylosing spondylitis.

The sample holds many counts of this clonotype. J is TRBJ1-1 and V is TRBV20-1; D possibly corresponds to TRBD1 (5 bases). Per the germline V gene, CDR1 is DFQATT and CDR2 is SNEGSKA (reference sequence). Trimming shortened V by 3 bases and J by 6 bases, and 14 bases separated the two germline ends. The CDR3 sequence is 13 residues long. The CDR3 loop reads CSARPPGRSEAFF. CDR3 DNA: TGCAGTGCTAGGCCCCCAGGGAGGTCTGAAGCTTTCTTT.

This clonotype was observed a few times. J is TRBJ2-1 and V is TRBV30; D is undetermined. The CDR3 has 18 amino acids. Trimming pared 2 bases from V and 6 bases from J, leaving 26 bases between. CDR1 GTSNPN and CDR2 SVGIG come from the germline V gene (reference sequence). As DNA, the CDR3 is TGTGCCTGGAGTTCGGTGGGGTCTCCTATAAACCGGTTCAATGAGCAGTTCTTC. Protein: CAWSSVGSPINRFNEQFF.

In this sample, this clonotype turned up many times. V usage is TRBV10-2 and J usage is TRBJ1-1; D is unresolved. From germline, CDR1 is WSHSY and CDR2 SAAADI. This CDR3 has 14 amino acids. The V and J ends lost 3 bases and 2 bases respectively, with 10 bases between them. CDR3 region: CASSESGLNTEAFF. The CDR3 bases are TGCGCCAGCAGTGAAAGCGGACTCAACACTGAAGCTTTCTTT.

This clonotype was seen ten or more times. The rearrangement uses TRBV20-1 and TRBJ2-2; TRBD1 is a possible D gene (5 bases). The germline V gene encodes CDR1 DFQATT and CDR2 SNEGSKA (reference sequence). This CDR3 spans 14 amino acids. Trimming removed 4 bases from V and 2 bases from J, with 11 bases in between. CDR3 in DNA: TGCAGTGCTACGTCCAGGGAAAACACCGGGGAGCTGTTTTTT. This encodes CSATSRENTGELFF.

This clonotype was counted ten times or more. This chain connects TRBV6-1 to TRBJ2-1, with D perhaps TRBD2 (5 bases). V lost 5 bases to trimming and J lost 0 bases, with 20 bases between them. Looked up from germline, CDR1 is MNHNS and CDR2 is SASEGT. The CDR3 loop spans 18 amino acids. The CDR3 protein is CASSRPTRGGSSYNEQFF. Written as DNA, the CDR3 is TGTGCCAGCAGTCGTCCCACTCGCGGAGGCAGCTCCTACAATGAGCAGTTCTTC.

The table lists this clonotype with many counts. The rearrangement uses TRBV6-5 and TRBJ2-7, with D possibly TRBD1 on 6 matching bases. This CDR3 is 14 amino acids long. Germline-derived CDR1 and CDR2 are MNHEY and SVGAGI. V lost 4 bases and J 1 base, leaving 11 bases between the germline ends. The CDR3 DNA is TGTGCCAGCAGTTCAAACAGGGATTCCTACGAGCAGTACTTC. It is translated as CASSSNRDSYEQYF.

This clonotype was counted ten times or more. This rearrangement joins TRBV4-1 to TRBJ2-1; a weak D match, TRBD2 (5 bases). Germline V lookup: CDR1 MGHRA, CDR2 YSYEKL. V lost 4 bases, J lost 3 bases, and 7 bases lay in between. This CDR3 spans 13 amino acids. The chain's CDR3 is CASSRGRYNEQFF. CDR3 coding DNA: TGCGCCAGCAGCCGAGGGCGCTACAATGAGCAGTTCTTC.

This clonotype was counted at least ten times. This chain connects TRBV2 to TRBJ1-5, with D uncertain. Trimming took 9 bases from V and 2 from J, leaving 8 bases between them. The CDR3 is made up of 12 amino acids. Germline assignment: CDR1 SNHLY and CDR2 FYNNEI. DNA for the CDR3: TGTGCCAGGGGGAAGGGCAATCAGCCCCAGCATTTT. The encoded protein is CARGKGNQPQHF.

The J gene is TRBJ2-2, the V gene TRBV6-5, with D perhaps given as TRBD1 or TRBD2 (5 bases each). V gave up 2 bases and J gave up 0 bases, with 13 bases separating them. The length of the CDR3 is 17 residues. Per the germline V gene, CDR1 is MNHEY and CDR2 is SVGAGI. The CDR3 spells CASSYAFEGPNTGELFF. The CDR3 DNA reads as TGTGCCAGCAGTTACGCCTTTGAGGGGCCGAACACCGGGGAGCTGTTTTTT.

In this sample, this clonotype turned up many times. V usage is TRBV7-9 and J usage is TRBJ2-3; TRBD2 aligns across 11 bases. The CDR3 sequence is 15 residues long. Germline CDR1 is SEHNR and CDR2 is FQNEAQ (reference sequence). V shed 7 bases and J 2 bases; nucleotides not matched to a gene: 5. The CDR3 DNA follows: TGTGCCAGCACCCTAGCGGGGGGCCCCACAGATACGCAGTATTTT. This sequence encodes CASTLAGGPTDTQYF.

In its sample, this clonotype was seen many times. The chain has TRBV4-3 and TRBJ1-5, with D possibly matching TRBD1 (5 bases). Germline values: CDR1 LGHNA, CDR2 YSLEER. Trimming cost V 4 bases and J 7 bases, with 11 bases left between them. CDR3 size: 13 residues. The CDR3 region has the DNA TGCGCCAGCAGCCTGGACCAGGGACAGCCCCAGCATTTT. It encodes CASSLDQGQPQHF.

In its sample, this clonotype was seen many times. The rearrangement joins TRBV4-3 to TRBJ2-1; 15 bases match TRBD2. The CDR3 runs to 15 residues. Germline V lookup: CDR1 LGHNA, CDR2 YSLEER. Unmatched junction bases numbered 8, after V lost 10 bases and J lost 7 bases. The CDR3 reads CATTPGTSGRNEQFF. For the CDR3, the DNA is TGCGCCACCACCCCCGGGACTAGCGGGAGGAATGAGCAGTTCTTC.

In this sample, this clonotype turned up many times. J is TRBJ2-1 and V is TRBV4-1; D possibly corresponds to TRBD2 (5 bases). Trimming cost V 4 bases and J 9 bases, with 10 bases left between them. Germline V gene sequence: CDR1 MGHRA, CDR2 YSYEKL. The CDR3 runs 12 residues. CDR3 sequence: CASSPVGGEQFF. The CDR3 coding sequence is TGCGCCAGCAGCCCCGTTGGAGGTGAGCAGTTCTTC.

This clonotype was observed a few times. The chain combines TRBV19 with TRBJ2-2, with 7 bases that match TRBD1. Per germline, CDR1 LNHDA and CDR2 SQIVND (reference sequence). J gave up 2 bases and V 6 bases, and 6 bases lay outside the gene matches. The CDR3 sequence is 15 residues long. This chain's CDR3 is CASRMTGINTGELFF. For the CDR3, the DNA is TGTGCCAGTAGAATGACAGGGATAAACACCGGGGAGCTGTTTTTT.

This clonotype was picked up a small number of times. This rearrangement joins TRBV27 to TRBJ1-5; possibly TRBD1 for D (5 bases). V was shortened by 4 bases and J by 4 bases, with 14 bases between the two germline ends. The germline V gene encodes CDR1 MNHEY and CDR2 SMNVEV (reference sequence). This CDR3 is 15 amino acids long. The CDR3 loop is CASSSFGARNQPQHF. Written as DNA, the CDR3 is TGTGCCAGCAGTTCCTTTGGGGCGCGAAATCAGCCCCAGCATTTT.

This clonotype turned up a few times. CDR3 sequence: CASSWERLGDRYF. CDR3 coding DNA: TGTGCCAGCAGCTGGGAAAGGTTGGGGGATCGGTACTTC. V usage is TRBV7-8 and J usage is TRBJ2-4; D may match TRBD1 or TRBD2 (5 bases each). The V gene lost 4 bases and the J gene lost 15 bases, with 19 bases spanning the gap. This CDR3 contains 13 residues. Germline CDR1 is SGHVS and CDR2 is FQNEAQ.

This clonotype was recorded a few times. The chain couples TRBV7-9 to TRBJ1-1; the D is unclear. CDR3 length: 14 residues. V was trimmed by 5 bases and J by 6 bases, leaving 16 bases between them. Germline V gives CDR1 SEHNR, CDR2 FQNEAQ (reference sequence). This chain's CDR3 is CASSSEGKWSEAFF. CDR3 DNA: TGTGCCAGCAGCAGCGAGGGTAAATGGTCTGAAGCTTTCTTT.

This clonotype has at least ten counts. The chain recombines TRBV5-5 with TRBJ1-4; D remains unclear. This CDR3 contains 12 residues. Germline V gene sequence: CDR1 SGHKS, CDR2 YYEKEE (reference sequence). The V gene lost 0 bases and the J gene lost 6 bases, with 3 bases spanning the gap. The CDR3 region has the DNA TGTGCCAGCAGCTTGGATGATGAAAAACTGTTTTTT. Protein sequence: CASSLDDEKLFF. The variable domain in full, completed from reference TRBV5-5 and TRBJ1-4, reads DAGVTQSPTHLIKTRGQQVTLRCSPISGHKSVSWYQQVLGQGPQFIFQYYEKEERGRGNFPDRFSARQFPNYSSELNVNALLLGDSALYLCASSLDDEKLFFGSGTQLSVL.

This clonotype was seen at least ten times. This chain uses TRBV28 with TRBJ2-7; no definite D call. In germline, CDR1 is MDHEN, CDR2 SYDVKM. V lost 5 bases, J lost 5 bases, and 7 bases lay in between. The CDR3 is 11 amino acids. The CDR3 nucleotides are TGTGCCAGCAGTCCACGAGACGAGCAGTACTTC. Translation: CASSPRDEQYF.

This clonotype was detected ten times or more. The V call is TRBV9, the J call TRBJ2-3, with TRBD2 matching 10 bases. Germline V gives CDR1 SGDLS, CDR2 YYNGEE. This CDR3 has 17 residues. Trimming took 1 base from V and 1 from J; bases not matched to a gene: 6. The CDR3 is CASSVFSSGGGTDTQYF. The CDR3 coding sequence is TGTGCCAGCAGCGTATTTTCTAGCGGGGGTGGCACAGATACGCAGTATTTT.

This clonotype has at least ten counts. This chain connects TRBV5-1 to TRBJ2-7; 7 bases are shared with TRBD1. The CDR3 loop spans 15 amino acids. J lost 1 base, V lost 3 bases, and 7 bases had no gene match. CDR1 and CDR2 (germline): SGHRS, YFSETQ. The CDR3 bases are TGCGCCAGCAGCTACGACAGGGTTGGATCCTACGAGCAGTACTTC. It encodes CASSYDRVGSYEQYF. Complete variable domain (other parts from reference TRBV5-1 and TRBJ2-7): KAGVTQTPRYLIKTRGQQVTLSCSPISGHRSVSWYQQTPGQGLQFLFEYFSETQRNKGNFPGRFSGRQFSNSRSEMNVSTLELGDSALYLCASSYDRVGSYEQYFGPGTRLTVT.

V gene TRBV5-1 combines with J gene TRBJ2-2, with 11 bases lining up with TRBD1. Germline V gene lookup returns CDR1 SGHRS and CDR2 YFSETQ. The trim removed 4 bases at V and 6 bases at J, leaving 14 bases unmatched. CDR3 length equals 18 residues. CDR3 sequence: CASSTPDRGPFKAGELFF. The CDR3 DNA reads TGCGCCAGCAGCACACCGGACAGGGGGCCCTTCAAGGCCGGGGAGCTGTTTTTT.

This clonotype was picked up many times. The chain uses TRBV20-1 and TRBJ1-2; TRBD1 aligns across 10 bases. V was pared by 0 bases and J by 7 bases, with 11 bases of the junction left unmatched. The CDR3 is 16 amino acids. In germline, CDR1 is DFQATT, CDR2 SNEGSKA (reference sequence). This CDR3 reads CSAREQLNRDRGGYTF. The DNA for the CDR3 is TGCAGTGCTAGAGAGCAATTGAACCGGGACAGGGGTGGCTACACCTTC.

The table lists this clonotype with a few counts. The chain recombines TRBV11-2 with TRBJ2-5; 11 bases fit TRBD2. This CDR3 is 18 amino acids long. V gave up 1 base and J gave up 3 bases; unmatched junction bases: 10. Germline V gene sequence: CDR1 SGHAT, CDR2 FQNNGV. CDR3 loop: CASSLGRRTSGPEETQYF. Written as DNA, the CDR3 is TGTGCCAGCAGCTTAGGACGCCGGACTAGCGGGCCTGAAGAGACCCAGTACTTC.

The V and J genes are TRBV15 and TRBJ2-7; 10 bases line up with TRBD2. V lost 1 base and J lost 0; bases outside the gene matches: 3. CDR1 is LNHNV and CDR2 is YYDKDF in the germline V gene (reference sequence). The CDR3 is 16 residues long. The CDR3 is CATSRGRLAGSYEQYF. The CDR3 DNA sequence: TGTGCCACCAGCAGAGGCCGACTAGCGGGCTCCTACGAGCAGTACTTC.

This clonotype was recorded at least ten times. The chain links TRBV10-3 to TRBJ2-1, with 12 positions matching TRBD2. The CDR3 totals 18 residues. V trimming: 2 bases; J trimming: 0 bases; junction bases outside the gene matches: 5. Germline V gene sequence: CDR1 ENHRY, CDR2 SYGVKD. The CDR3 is CAISEGLAGRSSYNEQFF. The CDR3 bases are TGTGCCATCAGTGAGGGACTAGCGGGGCGTAGCTCCTACAATGAGCAGTTCTTC.

The CDR3 is CASSPFSGPYNEQFF. The CDR3, as DNA: TGTGCCAGCAGCCCTTTCAGCGGTCCCTACAATGAGCAGTTCTTC. The V call is TRBV12-3 or TRBV12-4, the J call TRBJ2-1; D perhaps matches TRBD2 (5 bases). V was clipped by 6 bases and J by 2 bases, with 14 bases between them. The length of the CDR3 is 15 residues.

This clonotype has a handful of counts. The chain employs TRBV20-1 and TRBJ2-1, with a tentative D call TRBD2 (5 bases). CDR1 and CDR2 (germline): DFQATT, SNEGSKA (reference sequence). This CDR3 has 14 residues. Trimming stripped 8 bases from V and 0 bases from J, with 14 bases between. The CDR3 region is CSITLRASYNEQFF. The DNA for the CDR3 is TGCAGTATAACTTTGCGGGCCTCCTACAATGAGCAGTTCTTC.

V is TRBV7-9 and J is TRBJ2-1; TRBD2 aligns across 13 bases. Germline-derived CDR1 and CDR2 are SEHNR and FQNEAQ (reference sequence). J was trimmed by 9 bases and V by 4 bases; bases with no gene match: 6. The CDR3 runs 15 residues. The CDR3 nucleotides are TGTGCCAGCAGCTCCCCGACTAGCGGGGGGCCTGAGCAGTTCTTC. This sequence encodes CASSSPTSGGPEQFF. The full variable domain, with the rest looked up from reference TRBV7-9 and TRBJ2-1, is DTGVSQNPRHKITKRGQNVTFRCDPISEHNRLYWYRQTLGQGPEFLTYFQNEAQLEKSRLLSDRFSAERPKGSFSTLEIQRTEQGDSAMYLCASSSPTSGGPEQFFGPGTRLTVL.

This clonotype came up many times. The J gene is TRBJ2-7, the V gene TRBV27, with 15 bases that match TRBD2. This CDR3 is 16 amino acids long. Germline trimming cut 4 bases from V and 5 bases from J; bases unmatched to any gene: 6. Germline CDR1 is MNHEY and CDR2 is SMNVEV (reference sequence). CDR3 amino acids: CASSSMGLAGGDEQYF. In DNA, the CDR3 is TGTGCCAGCAGTTCCATGGGACTAGCGGGAGGAGACGAGCAGTACTTC.

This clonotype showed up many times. Here the CDR3 reads CASSEGFGYTF. The CDR3 nucleotides are TGCGCCAGCAGCGAGGGCTTTGGCTACACCTTC. The chain links TRBV4-1 to TRBJ1-2, with D unresolved. V lost 5 bases, J lost 7 bases, and 8 bases lay in between. This CDR3 has 11 residues. Per germline, CDR1 MGHRA and CDR2 YSYEKL.

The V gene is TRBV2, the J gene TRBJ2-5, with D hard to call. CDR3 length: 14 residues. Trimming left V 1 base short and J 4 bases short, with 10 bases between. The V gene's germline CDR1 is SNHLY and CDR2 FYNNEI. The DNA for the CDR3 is TGTGCCAGCAGTGAAGGCAGGTGGGGAGAGACCCAGTACTTC. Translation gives CASSEGRWGETQYF.